This T cell receptor (beta chain) was sequenced during a study of blood T cell repertoires in COVID-19. Study context: The United States, Italy and Spain supplied acute and convalescent COVID-19 samples. From T cells, B-cell-depleted T cells, or PBMCs came the material, which was cDNA or gDNA.

The CDR3 contains 10 residues. Methods used by the authors: Amplification with reference gene primers provided the estimates of nucleated cell counts. Assay: immunoSEQ multiplex PCR; the TCRdb copy retains only in-frame clones and omits some. V, J and clone size derive from that table, while D and trimming were established from the DNA sequence. The profile shows approximately 140,000 clones, roughly four fifths of them singletons. The TCR sequence derives from a human donor with acute or convalescent COVID-19. The donor label of this sample is uncertain. Sequences were obtained from peripheral blood. The chain recombines TRBV21-1 with TRBJ2-7; the table's D call TRBD1 went unverified against the DNA. TRBV21-1 is labeled a pseudogene. CDR3 DNA: TGTGCCAGCAGCAAAACACAGGGTAACTTC. Residues: CASSKTQGNF.